One sample yielded the 18 T cell receptor beta chains listed below, sequenced in a study of CD8 T cells in ankylosing spondylitis. Findings and caveats of the study: Among TCR beta sequences, a motif of under ten highly homologous variants appeared characteristic of ankylosing spondylitis blood.

Antigens for these TCRs are unknown. TCRdb fed the 5' RACE reads into MiXCR, producing one record per CDR3 protein. The sample comprises hundreds of thousands of distinct CDR3 sequences, roughly 12% of which are singletons, and just over 0.5% rests with the top ten. Input material: blood, either unsorted or a sorted T cell fraction (not recorded which). Source of these receptors: a male donor with ankylosing spondylitis.

This clonotype was observed a few times. This chain joins TRBV20-1 and TRBJ1-1, with D perhaps TRBD1 (5 bases). V lost 2 bases and J 0 bases, leaving 16 bases between the germline ends. Germline V gene lookup returns CDR1 DFQATT and CDR2 SNEGSKA (reference sequence). The CDR3 totals 16 residues. CDR3 nucleotides: TGCAGTGCTAGAAAGATGGGAGGGACCATGAACACTGAAGCTTTCTTT. This translates into CSARKMGGTMNTEAFF.

The rearrangement links TRBV6-4 to TRBJ1-2; 7 nucleotides line up with TRBD1. Losses at the gene ends were 4 bases for V and 0 bases for J; bases not matched to a gene: 5. This CDR3 region has 15 residues. The germline CDR1 and CDR2 sequences are MRHNA and SNTAGT. The CDR3 loop reads CASSATGQANYGYTF. CDR3 in DNA: TGTGCCAGCAGTGCGACAGGGCAAGCTAACTATGGCTACACCTTC.

V gene TRBV7-9 combines with J gene TRBJ2-1; 13 bases align to TRBD2. After removal of 5 bases from V and 7 bases from J, the junction contained 5 bases not matched to a gene. Germline loops: CDR1 SEHNR, CDR2 FQNEAQ (reference sequence). The CDR3 has 15 residues. Written as DNA, the CDR3 is TGTGCCAGCAGCCACAGGACTAGCGGGAGAAATGAGCAGTTCTTC. Amino acids: CASSHRTSGRNEQFF.

The chain combines TRBV7-6 with TRBJ1-1, with D possibly TRBD1 on 5 matching bases. CDR3 length: 15 amino acids. Trimming took 2 bases from V and 2 from J, leaving 12 bases between them. The V gene's germline CDR1 is SGHVS and CDR2 FNYEAQ. The CDR3, as DNA: TGTGCCAGCAGCTTAATGGGGGAGAGTAACACTGAAGCTTTCTTT. The encoded protein is CASSLMGESNTEAFF.

This clonotype was detected many times. The chain has TRBV20-1 and TRBJ1-1; tentative D call: TRBD1 (5 bases). The germline gives CDR1 DFQATT, CDR2 SNEGSKA (reference sequence). CDR3 length: 12 amino acids. With 6 bases removed from V and 5 bases from J, the gap between germline ends came to 13 bases. The CDR3 here is CSALGRATEAFF. The CDR3 DNA sequence: TGCAGTGCGCTAGGCAGGGCGACTGAAGCTTTCTTT.

V is TRBV20-1 and J is TRBJ1-1; a weak D match, TRBD1 (5 bases). V was clipped by 2 bases and J by 4 bases, with 29 bases between them. Germline V lookup: CDR1 DFQATT, CDR2 SNEGSKA (reference sequence). CDR3 length equals 19 residues. The CDR3 sequence is CSARSFWGDRTHKTTEAFF. The CDR3 nucleotides are TGCAGTGCTAGAAGTTTCTGGGGTGACAGAACCCACAAAACCACTGAAGCTTTCTTT.

This clonotype was counted at least ten times. The chain has TRBV6-1 and TRBJ1-2, with 9 bases that match TRBD1. Germline values: CDR1 MNHNS, CDR2 SASEGT. Unmatched junction bases numbered 6, after V lost 6 bases and J lost 4 bases. This CDR3 region has 14 residues. The CDR3 coding sequence is TGTGCCAGCAGCCTAACGACAGGGGGCTATGGCTACACCTTC. Amino acids: CASSLTTGGYGYTF.

This clonotype occurred a few times. The rearrangement joins TRBV7-8 to TRBJ2-3, with D possibly TRBD2 on 6 matching bases. The CDR3 is 15 amino acids. Between the trimmed V and J ends, which lost 1 base and 1 base, there was a span of 9 bases. From germline, CDR1 is SGHVS and CDR2 FQNEAQ. The CDR3 sequence: CASSLGGEGTDTQYF. The CDR3, as DNA: TGTGCCAGCAGCTTAGGGGGGGAAGGCACAGATACGCAGTATTTT.

On this clonotype: The junction and the germline gene differ at one end; a read error may be behind it. The rearrangement uses TRBV4-3 and TRBJ1-6; D not resolved. The CDR3 contains 14 residues. Germline assignment: CDR1 LGHNA and CDR2 YSLEER. Here the CDR3 DNA reads TGCGCCAGCAGCCAAGATAGGTCGTTCCAGCGGAAAGACTTT. Amino acid sequence: CASSQDRSFQRKDF.

For the CDR3, the DNA is TGTGCCAGCAGTTACTCGAACAGGCACACCGGGGAGCTGTTTTTT. Protein product: CASSYSNRHTGELFF. This chain connects TRBV6-2 or TRBV6-3 to TRBJ2-2; perhaps TRBD1 as D (5 bases). V was cut by 0 bases and J by 3 bases, with 8 bases left in between. The CDR3 length is 15 residues. Germline V gene lookup returns CDR1 MNHEY and CDR2 SVGEGT.

Many counts were recorded for this clonotype. The chain recombines TRBV7-9 with TRBJ2-7; D ambiguous. CDR1 is SEHNR, CDR2 FQNEAQ, per germline (reference sequence). V lost 5 bases and J 2 bases, leaving 10 bases between the germline ends. The CDR3 has 13 amino acids. This CDR3 is CASSPDGPYEQYF. CDR3 nucleotide sequence: TGTGCCAGCAGCCCGGACGGTCCCTACGAGCAGTACTTC.

Many counts were recorded for this clonotype. This chain connects TRBV29-1 to TRBJ2-2; TRBD1 is a possible D gene (6 bases). V was clipped by 7 bases and J by 1 base, with 10 bases between them. CDR1 is SQVTM and CDR2 is ANQGSEA in the germline V gene. CDR3 size: 13 residues. Here the CDR3 DNA reads TGCAGCGGTGAGACAGGGAACACCGGGGAGCTGTTTTTT. Its protein is CSGETGNTGELFF.

The J gene is TRBJ2-4, the V gene TRBV7-2, with 8 bases identical to TRBD2. Germline V gene lookup returns CDR1 SGHTA and CDR2 FQGNSA. V shed 4 bases, J shed 8 bases, and the junction held 16 bases outside the gene matches. There are 17 residues in the CDR3. CDR3 in amino acids: CASSSQARSSGKDIQYF. In DNA form, the CDR3 reads TGTGCCAGCAGCTCCCAGGCCCGTAGTAGCGGGAAAGACATTCAGTACTTC.

The chain joins TRBV11-3 to TRBJ2-1; possibly TRBD1 or TRBD2 for D (5 bases each). This CDR3 has 14 residues. The germline gives CDR1 SGHNT, CDR2 YENEEA. V lost 6 bases and J 3 bases, leaving 12 bases between the germline ends. The CDR3 is CASSPRGDYNEQFF. CDR3 nucleotides: TGTGCCAGCAGTCCCCGAGGGGACTACAATGAGCAGTTCTTC. Full variable domain (missing parts from reference TRBV11-3 and TRBJ2-1): EAGVVQSPRYKIIEKKQPVAFWCNPISGHNTLYWYLQNLGQGPELLIRYENEEAVDDSQLPKDRFSAERLKGVDSTLKIQPAELGDSAVYLCASSPRGDYNEQFFGPGTRLTVL.

The chain employs TRBV28 and TRBJ2-1; 8 bases match TRBD2. V shed 4 bases and J 3 bases; nucleotides not matched to a gene: 5. This CDR3 region has 15 residues. Germline V gives CDR1 MDHEN, CDR2 SYDVKM. DNA of the CDR3: TGTGCCAGCAGTTATCCCGGGACTAGCTACAATGAGCAGTTCTTC. Protein product: CASSYPGTSYNEQFF.

This clonotype was recorded a few times. This chain's CDR3 is CSARDAVGANGYTF. CDR3 nucleotide sequence: TGCAGTGCTAGAGATGCGGTGGGGGCGAATGGCTACACCTTC. This chain links TRBV20-1 with TRBJ1-2, with D maybe TRBD1 (6 bases). The CDR3 runs to 14 residues. The germline V gene has CDR1 DFQATT and CDR2 SNEGSKA (reference sequence). The V end was cut by 0 bases, the J end by 6 bases, with 14 bases between.

This clonotype was seen repeatedly, ten times or more. The chain is built from TRBV5-5 and TRBJ1-5, with TRBD1 matching 7 bases. The germline V gene has CDR1 SGHKS and CDR2 YYEKEE (reference sequence). The junction had 4 bases not matched to a gene; V was cut back by 4 bases and J by 6 bases. This CDR3 spans 13 amino acids. The CDR3 DNA is TGTGCCAGCAGCGACAGGGTCGGTCAGCCCCAGCATTTT. Translated, it gives CASSDRVGQPQHF.

The chain couples TRBV7-2 to TRBJ2-7; 12 bases line up with TRBD2. CDR1 and CDR2 (germline): SGHTA, FQGNSA. The CDR3 has 14 amino acids. After removal of 10 bases from V and 6 bases from J, the junction contained 10 bases not matched to a gene. The DNA for the CDR3 is TGTGCCACCGAGACTAGCGGGGGCCTAGTCGAGCAGTACTTC. Its protein is CATETSGGLVEQYF.